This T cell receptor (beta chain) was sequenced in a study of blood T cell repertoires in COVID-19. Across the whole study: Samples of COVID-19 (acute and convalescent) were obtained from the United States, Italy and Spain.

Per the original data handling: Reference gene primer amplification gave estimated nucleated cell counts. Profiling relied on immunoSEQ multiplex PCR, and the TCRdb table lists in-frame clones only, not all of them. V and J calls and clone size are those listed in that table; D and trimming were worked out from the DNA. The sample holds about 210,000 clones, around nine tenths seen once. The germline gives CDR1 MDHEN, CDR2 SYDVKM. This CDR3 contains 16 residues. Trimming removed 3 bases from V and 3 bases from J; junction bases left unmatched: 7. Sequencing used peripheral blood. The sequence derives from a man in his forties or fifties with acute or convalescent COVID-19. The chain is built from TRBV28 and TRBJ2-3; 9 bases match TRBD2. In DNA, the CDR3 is TGTGCCAGCAGTTTGCTTAGCGGGGGTCTGACAGATACGCAGTATTTT. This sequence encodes CASSLLSGGLTDTQYF.